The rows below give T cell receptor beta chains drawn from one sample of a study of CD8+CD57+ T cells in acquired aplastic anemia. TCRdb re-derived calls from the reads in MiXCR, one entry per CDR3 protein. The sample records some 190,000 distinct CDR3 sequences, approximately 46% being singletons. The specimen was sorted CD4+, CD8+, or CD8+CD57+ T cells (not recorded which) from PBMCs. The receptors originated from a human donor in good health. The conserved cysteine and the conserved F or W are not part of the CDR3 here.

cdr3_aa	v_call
ASNGKSDLCGYT	TRBV3-1
ASSPRQGSYQPQH	TRBV28
ATSRMGDRGAYEQY	TRBV15
ATTLAGTNYGYT	TRBV15
ASSPQTSGSWEQY	TRBV6-2/TRBV6-3
ASGTGPRQPQH	TRBV10-3
SVRGSMYNEQF	TRBV20-1
ASSTSLQGNAQY	TRBV19
ASASGRPVYEQY	TRBV6-1
ASSRTGQTYEQY	TRBV19
ASSVTGQHNSPLH	TRBV9